The next 14 T cell receptor beta chains were all read from a single sample in a study of immune evolution from preneoplasia to lung adenocarcinoma. Only in-frame clones appear in the TCRdb table, and some are missing; sequencing was by immunoSEQ multiplex PCR. The data contain roughly 15,000 clones, 85% of them singletons. The sample was FFPE lung adenocarcinoma in situ tissue. All receptors derive from a donor older than 65 with lung adenocarcinoma.

This clone has only a few counts. V gene TRBV28 combines with J gene TRBJ1-5, with 10 bases fitting TRBD1. After removal of 0 bases from V and 2 bases from J, the junction contained 7 bases not matched to a gene. This CDR3 region has 18 residues. From germline, CDR1 is MDHEN and CDR2 SYDVKM. In nucleotides, the CDR3 is TGTGCCAGCAGTTTATGGGGACAGGGGATCGTCGGCAATCAGCCCCAGCATTTT. Translation gives CASSLWGQGIVGNQPQHF. Combining the CDR3 with reference TRBV28 and TRBJ1-5 gives the whole variable domain DVKVTQSSRYLVKRTGEKVFLECVQDMDHENMFWYRQDPGLGLRLIYFSYDVKMKEKGDIPEGYSVSREKKERFSLILESASTNQTSMYLCASSLWGQGIVGNQPQHFGDGTRLSIL.

The genes are TRBV5-4 and TRBJ2-5; 10 positions agree with TRBD1. Germline CDR1 SGHNT, CDR2 YYREEE (reference sequence). CDR3 size: 16 residues. V shed 4 bases and J 2 bases; nucleotides not matched to a gene: 8. CDR3 coding DNA: TGTGCCAGCAGCCCTATCGGGACAGGGGTACAAGAGACCCAGTACTTC. It specifies CASSPIGTGVQETQYF.

In its sample, this clone was seen once. The chain uses TRBV6-1 and TRBJ2-7; tentatively, D is TRBD1 (6 bases). Trimming pared 8 bases from V and 7 bases from J, leaving 21 bases between. The CDR3 sequence is 14 residues long. In germline, CDR1 is MNHNS, CDR2 SASEGT. The chain's CDR3 is CASGTNRDAAEQYF. CDR3 DNA: TGTGCCAGCGGGACAAACAGGGACGCGGCTGAGCAGTACTTC.

This clone has more than one count but fewer than ten. The chain employs TRBV4-1 and TRBJ1-1; D unclear. Deletions cut 0 bases from V and 6 bases from J, with 14 bases between. Germline CDR1 is MGHRA and CDR2 is YSYEKL. The CDR3 loop spans 15 amino acids. In nucleotides, the CDR3 is TGCGCCAGCAGCCAAGAGCCTTTAACTGACTCTGAAGCTTTCTTT. Amino acids: CASSQEPLTDSEAFF.

In DNA form, the CDR3 reads TGTGCCAGCAGTGAATTGGCAGGGGATCAGCCCCAGCATTTT. Translation: CASSELAGDQPQHF. The chain couples TRBV2 to TRBJ1-5, with TRBD1 as a possible D gene (6 bases). V shed 2 bases and J shed 5 bases, with 10 bases lying between them. The germline gives CDR1 SNHLY, CDR2 FYNNEI. This CDR3 contains 14 residues.

The chain uses TRBV6-5 and TRBJ2-2; 7 nucleotides line up with TRBD2. There are 13 residues in the CDR3. CDR1 and CDR2 (germline): MNHEY, SVGAGI. V was clipped by 8 bases and J by 1 base; unmatched bases: 1. CDR3 sequence reads: CASGRGNTGELFF. In nucleotides, the CDR3 is TGTGCCAGCGGGAGGGGGAACACCGGGGAGCTGTTTTTT.

CDR3 sequence: CATSRDPRSPYEQYF. The CDR3 nucleotides read TGTGCCACCAGCAGAGACCCCAGAAGTCCCTACGAGCAGTACTTC. This chain joins TRBV15 and TRBJ2-7; D unresolved. This CDR3 is 15 amino acids long. Trimming left V 0 bases short and J 2 bases short, with 11 bases between. Germline values: CDR1 LNHNV, CDR2 YYDKDF (reference sequence).

In DNA form, the CDR3 reads TGTGCCAGCAGTTTGTTCAGGGTGGCCGGGGAGCTGTTTTTT. It specifies CASSLFRVAGELFF. The chain recombines TRBV27 with TRBJ2-2, with D perhaps matching TRBD1 (5 bases). The CDR3 runs to 14 residues. Germline V gene lookup returns CDR1 MNHEY and CDR2 SMNVEV (reference sequence). Trimming pared 3 bases from V and 6 bases from J, leaving 11 bases between.

The chain recombines TRBV4-3 with TRBJ1-1; tentatively, D is TRBD1 (5 bases). This CDR3 is 13 amino acids long. CDR1 and CDR2 from the germline V gene are LGHNA and YSLEER. Trimming pared 0 bases from V and 3 bases from J, leaving 5 bases between. The CDR3 is CASSQEGDTEAFF. CDR3 DNA sequence: TGCGCCAGCAGCCAAGAGGGGGACACTGAAGCTTTCTTT.

This chain links TRBV25-1 with TRBJ1-4, with D possibly matching TRBD1 (6 bases). The CDR3 covers 15 residues. V lost 1 base, J lost 4 bases, and 10 bases lay in between. Germline values: CDR1 MGHDK, CDR2 SYGVNS. The CDR3 DNA sequence: TGTGCCAGCAGTGAATTTAGGGGGGGTAATGAAAAACTGTTTTTT. Translation gives CASSEFRGGNEKLFF.

The sample holds a few counts of this clone. This chain uses TRBV29-1 with TRBJ1-5; D is ambiguous. Germline assignment: CDR1 SQVTM and CDR2 ANQGSEA. Between the trimmed V and J ends, which lost 5 bases and 6 bases, there was a span of 11 bases. The CDR3 has 12 amino acids. The CDR3 sequence: CSVREGFQPQHF. DNA of the CDR3: TGCAGCGTTCGGGAGGGTTTTCAGCCCCAGCATTTT.

With respect to this clone: An end of the junction does not agree with germline; a read error may underlie this. The rearrangement links TRBV6-1 to TRBJ2-7; 7 nucleotides agree with TRBD1. CDR3 length equals 13 residues. Per germline, CDR1 MNHNS and CDR2 SASEGT. The CDR3 spells CASRGQTPGQTNF. The CDR3 region has the DNA TGTGCCAGCAGAGGCCAAACCCCGGGACAGACCAACTTC.

J is TRBJ1-3 and V is TRBV30; D is possibly TRBD1 (5 bases). The CDR3 is made up of 15 amino acids. V lost 4 bases to trimming and J lost 2 bases, with 15 bases between them. Germline values: CDR1 GTSNPN, CDR2 SVGIG (reference sequence). The CDR3 region is CAWTPWGVAGNTIYF. For the CDR3, the DNA is TGTGCCTGGACCCCCTGGGGGGTGGCTGGAAACACCATATATTTT.

The chain joins TRBV7-8 to TRBJ2-2; weak D call: TRBD1 (6 bases). Germline CDR1 is SGHVS and CDR2 is FQNEAQ. The CDR3 totals 16 residues. V was trimmed by 2 bases and J by 4 bases, leaving 14 bases between them. CDR3 sequence: CASSLQQGRITGELFF. Here the CDR3 DNA reads TGTGCCAGCAGCTTACAACAGGGTCGAATCACCGGGGAGCTGTTTTTT.